This T cell receptor beta chain was captured by sequencing in a study of T-cell reconstitution after alpha-beta-depleted transplantation in children. Looked up from germline, CDR1 is DFQATT and CDR2 is SNEGSKA (reference sequence). V lost 1 base and J lost 5, with 20 bases in between. This CDR3 is built from 16 residues. This clonotype was seen at least ten times. Using unique molecular identifiers, the investigators prepared the TCRbeta library. Each CDR3 protein is one row after TCRdb ran MiXCR on the PCR reads. Seen here are 200,000 to 250,000 distinct CDR3 sequences, roughly a tenth observed once, and the top ten hold 28%.

This specimen consisted of PBMCs, obtained before TCRalphabeta/CD19-depleted stem cell transplant. This receptor was obtained from a child less than two years old with acute myeloid leukemia, due to receive a stem cell transplant. V is TRBV20-1 and J is TRBJ1-2, with a possible D match to TRBD1 (6 bases). Written as DNA, the CDR3 is TGCAGTGCTAGAGCGGGGGACACCGGCCCTTTTTATGGCTACACCTTC. This translates into CSARAGDTGPFYGYTF.